This TCR beta chain was captured in a study of response to subunit inactivated influenza vaccine. Study results and limitations: With each seasonal influenza vaccination, the authors suggested, few new T cells are recruited.

Trimming took off 5 bases at V and 5 bases at J, with 21 bases between the two ends. Per the germline V gene, CDR1 is MDHEN and CDR2 is SYDVKM. CDR3 length equals 16 residues. TCRdb called the RT-PCR reads again in MiXCR, with one record for every CDR3 protein. The sample consists of 650,000 to 700,000 distinct CDR3 sequences, 15% to 18% of them appearing once. As for this clonotype: Its antigen is not identified.

The V and J genes are TRBV28 and TRBJ2-5; TRBD2 is a possible D gene (6 bases). Sequencing was performed on PBMCs from blood, taken 12 days after vaccination. This clonotype was sampled from a man aged 45-65 years who received an inactivated influenza vaccine. CDR3 bases: TGTGCCAGCAGTCCTCAGACGGCTATAAGCGGGGAGACCCAGTACTTC. Its translation: CASSPQTAISGETQYF.